The source of this TCR beta chain is a study of memory CD8 T cells in hepatitis C reinfection. In the study overall: After reinfection, two primary-infection resolvers became chronically infected. Between 3 and 8 weeks after reinfection detection, peak samples were drawn.

Using immunoSEQ multiplex PCR, the repertoire was profiled, and TCRdb retains in-frame clones only, with some absent. The sample carries fewer than 50,000 clones, around 89% recorded once. CDR1 and CDR2 from the germline V gene are MNHEY and SVGAGI. The CDR3 loop spans 16 amino acids. With 0 bases removed from V and 7 bases from J, the gap between germline ends came to 15 bases. The time point was: peak reinfection, 3 to 8 weeks after reinfection detection. No in vitro expansion preceded TCR sequencing of the sorted cells. Control naive CD8 T cells came from a couple of donors at all three reinfection time points.

The chain has TRBV6-5 and TRBJ1-4; possibly TRBD1 for D (5 bases). The TCR was taken from a man between 18 and 35 years old with hepatitis C virus infection. The specimen sequenced was naive CD8+ T cells sorted from blood. The CDR3 DNA sequence: TGTGCCAGCAGTTACTCGTGGGGCCAGGGAGGTGAAAAACTGTTTTTT. This codes for CASSYSWGQGGEKLFF.